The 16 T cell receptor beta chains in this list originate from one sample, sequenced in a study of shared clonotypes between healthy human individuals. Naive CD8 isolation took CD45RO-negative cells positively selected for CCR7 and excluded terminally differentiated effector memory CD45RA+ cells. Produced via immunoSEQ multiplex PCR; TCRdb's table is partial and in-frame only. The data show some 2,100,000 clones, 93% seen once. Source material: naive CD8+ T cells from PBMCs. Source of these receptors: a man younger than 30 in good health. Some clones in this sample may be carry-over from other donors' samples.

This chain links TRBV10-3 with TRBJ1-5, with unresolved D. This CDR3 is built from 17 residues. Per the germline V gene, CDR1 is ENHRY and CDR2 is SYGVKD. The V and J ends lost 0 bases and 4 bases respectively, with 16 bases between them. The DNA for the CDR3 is TGTGCCATCAGTGAGTCAAGGCAGCCCTCTGGGAATCAGCCCCAGCATTTT. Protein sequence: CAISESRQPSGNQPQHF.

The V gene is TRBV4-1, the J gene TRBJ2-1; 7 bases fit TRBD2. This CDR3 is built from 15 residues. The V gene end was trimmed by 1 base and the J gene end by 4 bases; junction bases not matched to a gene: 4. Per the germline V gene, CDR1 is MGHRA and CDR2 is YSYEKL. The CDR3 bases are TGCGCCAGCAGCCAAGGGCTAGCGGTATACAATGAGCAGTTCTTC. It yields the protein CASSQGLAVYNEQFF.

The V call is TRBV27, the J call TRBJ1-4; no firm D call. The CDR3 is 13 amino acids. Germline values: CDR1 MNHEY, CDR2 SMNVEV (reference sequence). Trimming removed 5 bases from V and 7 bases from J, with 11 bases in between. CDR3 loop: CASSDRWAEKLFF. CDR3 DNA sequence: TGTGCCAGCAGTGACCGATGGGCTGAAAAACTGTTTTTT.

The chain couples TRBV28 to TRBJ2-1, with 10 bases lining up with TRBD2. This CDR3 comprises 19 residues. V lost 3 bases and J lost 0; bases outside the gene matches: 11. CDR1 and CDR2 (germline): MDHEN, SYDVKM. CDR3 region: CASSLLLAGKTTSYNEQFF. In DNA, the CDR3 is TGTGCCAGCAGTTTGTTACTAGCGGGAAAGACTACCTCCTACAATGAGCAGTTCTTC. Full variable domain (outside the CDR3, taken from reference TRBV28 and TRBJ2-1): DVKVTQSSRYLVKRTGEKVFLECVQDMDHENMFWYRQDPGLGLRLIYFSYDVKMKEKGDIPEGYSVSREKKERFSLILESASTNQTSMYLCASSLLLAGKTTSYNEQFFGPGTRLTVL.

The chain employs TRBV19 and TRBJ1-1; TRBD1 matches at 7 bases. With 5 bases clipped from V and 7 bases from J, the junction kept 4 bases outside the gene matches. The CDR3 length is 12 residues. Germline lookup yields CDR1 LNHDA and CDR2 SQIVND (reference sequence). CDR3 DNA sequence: TGTGCCAGTAGTGGACAGGTCTATGAAGCTTTCTTT. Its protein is CASSGQVYEAFF.

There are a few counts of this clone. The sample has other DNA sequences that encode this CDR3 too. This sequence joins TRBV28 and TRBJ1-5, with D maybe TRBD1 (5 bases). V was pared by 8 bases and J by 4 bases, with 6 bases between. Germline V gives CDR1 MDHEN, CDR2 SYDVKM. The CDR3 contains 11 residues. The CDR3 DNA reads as TGTGCCAGCGGGGGGAATCAGCCCCAGCATTTT. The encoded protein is CASGGNQPQHF.

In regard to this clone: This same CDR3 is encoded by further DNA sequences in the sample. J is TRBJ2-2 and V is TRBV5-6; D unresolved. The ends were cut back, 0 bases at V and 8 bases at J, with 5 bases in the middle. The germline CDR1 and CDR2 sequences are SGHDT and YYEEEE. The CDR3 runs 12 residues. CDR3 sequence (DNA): TGTGCCAGCAGCTTGGCCACGGGGGAGCTGTTTTTT. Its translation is CASSLATGELFF.

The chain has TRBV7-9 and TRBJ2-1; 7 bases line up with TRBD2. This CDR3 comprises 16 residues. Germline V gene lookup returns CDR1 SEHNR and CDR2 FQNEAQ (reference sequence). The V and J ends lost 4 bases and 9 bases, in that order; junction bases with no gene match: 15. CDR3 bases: TGTGCCAGCAGCTCCCCCGGGGAGGGCCCCCACATTGAGCAGTTCTTC. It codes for CASSSPGEGPHIEQFF.

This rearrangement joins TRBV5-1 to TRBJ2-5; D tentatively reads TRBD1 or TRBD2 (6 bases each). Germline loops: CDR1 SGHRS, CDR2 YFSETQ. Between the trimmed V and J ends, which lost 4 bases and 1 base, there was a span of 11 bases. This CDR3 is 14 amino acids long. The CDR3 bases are TGCGCCAGCAGCGCGGGACAAATCCAAGAGACCCAGTACTTC. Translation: CASSAGQIQETQYF.

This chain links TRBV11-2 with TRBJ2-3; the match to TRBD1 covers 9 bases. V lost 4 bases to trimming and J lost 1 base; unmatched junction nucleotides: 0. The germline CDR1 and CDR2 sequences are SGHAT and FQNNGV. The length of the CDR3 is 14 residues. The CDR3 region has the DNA TGTGCCAGCAGCTGGACAGGGGGCACAGATACGCAGTATTTT. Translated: CASSWTGGTDTQYF.

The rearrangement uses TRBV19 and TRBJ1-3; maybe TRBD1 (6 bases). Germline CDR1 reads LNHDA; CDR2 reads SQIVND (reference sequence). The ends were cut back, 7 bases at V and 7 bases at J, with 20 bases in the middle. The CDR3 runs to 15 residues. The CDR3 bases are TGTGCCAGTAACCCTCGTCAGGAGGGGGATAACACCATATATTTT. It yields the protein CASNPRQEGDNTIYF.

The CDR3, as DNA: TGTGCCAGCAGTGACCAAGGGGTACCCGAAGCTTTCTTT. Translating gives CASSDQGVPEAFF. The V call is TRBV6-1, the J call TRBJ1-1; weak D call: TRBD1 (5 bases). Looked up from germline, CDR1 is MNHNS and CDR2 is SASEGT. CDR3 size: 13 residues. V lost 3 bases, J lost 8 bases, and 13 bases lay in between.

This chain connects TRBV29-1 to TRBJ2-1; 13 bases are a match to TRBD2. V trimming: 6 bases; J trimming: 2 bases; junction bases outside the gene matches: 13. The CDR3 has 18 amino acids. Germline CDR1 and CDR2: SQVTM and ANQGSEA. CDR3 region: CSVASGWGTSGTYNEQFF. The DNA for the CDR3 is TGCAGCGTGGCTTCGGGGTGGGGGACTAGCGGGACCTACAATGAGCAGTTCTTC.

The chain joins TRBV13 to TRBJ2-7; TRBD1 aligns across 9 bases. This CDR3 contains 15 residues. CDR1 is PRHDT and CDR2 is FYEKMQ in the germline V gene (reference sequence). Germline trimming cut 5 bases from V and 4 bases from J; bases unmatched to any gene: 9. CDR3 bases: TGTGCCAGCAGCATAAAGGGACAGGGCTTTTACGAGCAGTACTTC. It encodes CASSIKGQGFYEQYF.

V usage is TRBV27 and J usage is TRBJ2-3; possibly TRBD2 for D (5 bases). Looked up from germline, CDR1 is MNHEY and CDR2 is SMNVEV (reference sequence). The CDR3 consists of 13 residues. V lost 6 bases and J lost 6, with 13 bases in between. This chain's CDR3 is CASRGIGVDTQYF. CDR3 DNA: TGTGCCAGCAGGGGTATCGGGGTCGATACGCAGTATTTT.

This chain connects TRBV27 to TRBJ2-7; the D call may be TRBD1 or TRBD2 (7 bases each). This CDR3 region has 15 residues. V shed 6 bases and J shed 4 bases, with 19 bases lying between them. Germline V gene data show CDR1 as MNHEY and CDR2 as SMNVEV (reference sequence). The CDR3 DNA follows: TGTGCCAGCAGCCCCAGGGGGGGAGGGCCGTACGAGCAGTACTTC. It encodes CASSPRGGGPYEQYF.